The clone carrying this T cell receptor beta chain came up many times. Some clones are missing from TCRdb's copy, which holds only in-frame ones; the method was immunoSEQ multiplex PCR. The sample contains about 9,200 clones, none of them singletons. The CDR3 has 15 amino acids. V lost 4 bases, J lost 0 bases, and 4 bases stayed unmatched. Germline CDR1 SGHRS, CDR2 YFSETQ. Treatment was busulfan-fludarabine conditioning, a marrow graft, and cyclophosphamide on days +3 and +4. These data originate in a study of T cells after posttransplantation cyclophosphamide. The source material was PBMCs, sampled after allogeneic stem cell transplant with posttransplant cyclophosphamide. The gene calls are TRBV5-1 and TRBJ1-3, with TRBD1 matching 7 bases. The TCR was taken from a female patient between 40 and 50 years old who received an allogeneic stem cell transplant from a related donor, was CMV-positive, and had no GVHD. The T cells may come from the graft donor. The DNA of the CDR3 is TGCGCCAGCAGCCCGACAGGGTACTCTGGAAACACCATATATTTT. Residues: CASSPTGYSGNTIYF.